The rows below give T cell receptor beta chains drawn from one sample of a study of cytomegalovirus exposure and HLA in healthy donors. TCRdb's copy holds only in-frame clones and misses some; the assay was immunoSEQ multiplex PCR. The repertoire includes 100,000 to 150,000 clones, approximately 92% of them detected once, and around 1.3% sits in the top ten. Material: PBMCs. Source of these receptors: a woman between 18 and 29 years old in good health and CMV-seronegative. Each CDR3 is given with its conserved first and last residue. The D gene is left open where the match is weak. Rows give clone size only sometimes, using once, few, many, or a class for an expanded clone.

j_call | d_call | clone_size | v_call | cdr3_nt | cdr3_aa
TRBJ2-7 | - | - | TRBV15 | TGTGCCACCAGCAGAGAGAGCGGCGCCAGCTCCTACGAGCAGTACTTC | CATSRESGASSYEQYF
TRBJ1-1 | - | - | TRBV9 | TGTGCCAGCAGTCAAACCTCCGGGAACACTGAAGCTTTCTTT | CASSQTSGNTEAFF
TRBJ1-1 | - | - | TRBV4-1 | TGCGCCAGCACCCGAGCGCAGAGGGACACTGAAGCTTTCTTT | CASTRAQRDTEAFF
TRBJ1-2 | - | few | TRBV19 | TGTGCCAGTAGTACGTGGCAAGACTTTAACTATGGCTACACCTTC | CASSTWQDFNYGYTF
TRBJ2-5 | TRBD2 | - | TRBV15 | TGTGCTACCCGGGGGGGAGGCCAAGAGACCCAGTACTTC | CATRGGGQETQYF
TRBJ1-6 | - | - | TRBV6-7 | TGTGCCAGCAGTCCGGGACTCTATAATTCACCCCTCCACTTT | CASSPGLYNSPLHF
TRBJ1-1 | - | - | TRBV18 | TGTGCCAGCTCACCACTGGCGGCAAACACTGAAGCTTTCTTT | CASSPLAANTEAFF
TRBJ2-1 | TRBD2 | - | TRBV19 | TGTGCCAGTAGTATTCTAGCGGGGGCAACTAATGAGCAGTTCTTC | CASSILAGATNEQFF
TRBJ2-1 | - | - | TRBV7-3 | TGTGCCAGCAGCCAATCAATCCCCAATGAGCAGTTCTTC | CASSQSIPNEQFF
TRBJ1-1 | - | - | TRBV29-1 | TGCAGCGTGAGGGACACTGAAGCTTTCTTT | CSVRDTEAFF
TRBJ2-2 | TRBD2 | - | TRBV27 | TGTGCCAGCAGTTTTTTATTTCAGACTAGCGAAGACACCGGGGAGCTGTTTTTT | CASSFLFQTSEDTGELFF